This T cell receptor (beta chain) was observed in a study of T cells in Graves' hyperthyroidism and ophthalmopathy. Study information: Peripheral blood specimens were obtained at initial diagnosis, prior to any treatment.

This clonotype was observed at least ten times. Its antigen is not identified. Germline V gene sequence: CDR1 PRHDT, CDR2 FYEKMQ (reference sequence). V lost 5 bases and J lost 4; bases outside the gene matches: 5. This CDR3 has 15 residues. The source material, RNA transcripts, was used to amplify TCR beta CDR3 regions. HTBI primers were employed in a first-round RT-PCR of the TCR CDR3. TCRdb re-called the multiplex PCR reads with MiXCR, one entry per CDR3 protein. The data hold about 300,000 distinct CDR3 sequences, with roughly 20% observed a single time. Findings and limits, study-wide: The model made its ophthalmopathy prediction, and onset followed a median around six months later. In blood, most of the thyroid clonotypes expanded above 0.001 were also present.

The receptor comes from a man aged 45-65 years with Graves' ophthalmopathy. The chain joins TRBV13 to TRBJ2-7, with 13 bases lining up with TRBD2. Sequenced sample: blood. In DNA, the CDR3 is TGTGCCAGCAGCACCGGGACTAGCGGGATTTACGAGCAGTACTTC. Amino acids: CASSTGTSGIYEQYF.